Listed below are T cell receptor beta chains from one sample, sequenced in a study of T cells in Graves' hyperthyroidism and ophthalmopathy. TCRdb itself ran the multiplex PCR reads through MiXCR, one entry per CDR3 protein. The data show more than 300,000 distinct CDR3 sequences, approximately 18% seen once. The sample consisted of blood. The receptors come from a woman under 40 with Graves' hyperthyroidism that later progressed to Graves' ophthalmopathy. Each CDR3 is given with its conserved first and last residue. A D gene is named only where the DNA matches it firmly. Only some rows state a clone size, as once, few, many or a class for expanded clones.

CDR3	DNA	D	J	V	size
CASSPGTSGRARYLINEQFF	TGTGCTAGCAGCCCCGGGACTAGCGGGAGGGCCAGGTATTTGATAAATGAGCAGTTCTTC	TRBD2	TRBJ2-1	TRBV7-7	NA
CASSFGETQYF	TGTGCCAGCAGCTTCGGGGAGACCCAGTACTTC	NA	TRBJ2-5	TRBV11-2	many
CASSFSGGAFGYTF	TGTGCCAGCAGTTTCTCTGGGGGCGCATTTGGCTACACCTTC	NA	TRBJ1-2	TRBV12-3/TRBV12-4	many
CASQGFFEQYF	TGTGCCAGCCAAGGGTTTTTCGAGCAGTACTTC	NA	TRBJ2-7	TRBV11-2	many
CASSYFRGTDTQYF	TGTGCCAGCAGTTACTTTCGGGGCACAGATACGCAGTATTTT	NA	TRBJ2-3	TRBV6-5	NA
CASSEDRWDYEQYF	TGTGCCAGCAGTGAAGACAGGTGGGACTACGAGCAGTACTTC	NA	TRBJ2-7	TRBV2	many
CASSPPIRAINTEAFF	TGTGCCAGCTCACCACCTATCAGGGCGATTAACACTGAAGCTTTCTTT	NA	TRBJ1-1	TRBV18	many
CASRSGRLYEQYF	TGTGCCAGCAGGAGCGGGCGGCTCTACGAGCAGTACTTC	NA	TRBJ2-7	TRBV12-3/TRBV12-4	many
CASSLGDLAGRFGEQYF	TGCGCCAGCAGCTTGGGTGATCTAGCGGGTCGATTTGGCGAGCAGTACTTC	TRBD2	TRBJ2-7	TRBV5-1	many
CASSRLSGTGGIDEQYF	TGTGCCAGCAGTCGCCTTTCCGGGACAGGGGGCATTGACGAGCAGTACTTC	TRBD1	TRBJ2-7	TRBV12-3/TRBV12-4	many
CASSETDSTDTQYF	TGTGCCAGCAGTGAAACAGATAGCACAGATACGCAGTATTTT	NA	TRBJ2-3	TRBV2	many
CASSPTGSGRRLEAFF	TGTGCCAGCAGCCCCACAGGGTCGGGGCGACGGTTGGAAGCTTTCTTT	NA	TRBJ1-1	TRBV5-5	NA
CASSGGNTDTQYF	TGTGCCAGCAGCGGGGGAAACACAGATACGCAGTATTTT	NA	TRBJ2-3	TRBV5-5	many
CASSYLLAGDIGEQFF	TGTGCCAGCAGTTATCTCCTAGCGGGAGATATAGGTGAGCAGTTCTTC	TRBD2	TRBJ2-1	TRBV6-2/TRBV6-3	many
CASSLEAEGIVKGWPHEQFF	TGTGCCAGCAGCTTAGAAGCGGAGGGGATCGTAAAAGGTTGGCCCCATGAGCAGTTCTTC	NA	TRBJ2-1	TRBV11-2	NA
CASNNGKAYNEQFF	TGTGCCAGTAATAACGGGAAGGCCTACAATGAGCAGTTCTTC	NA	TRBJ2-1	TRBV19	NA
CASSQTIVGGGEETQYF	TGCGCCAGCAGCCAGACTATTGTGGGGGGAGGGGAAGAGACCCAGTACTTC	TRBD2	TRBJ2-5	TRBV4-1	many
CASSLGPTRTSDTQYF	TGTGCCAGCAGCTTAGGCCCCACTCGGACATCAGATACGCAGTATTTT	NA	TRBJ2-3	TRBV7-3	many
CASSAGILQETQYF	TGTGCCAGCAGCGCTGGGATCCTTCAAGAGACCCAGTACTTC	NA	TRBJ2-5	TRBV9	NA
CARYRGRTDTQYF	TGCGCCAGATACAGGGGGCGCACAGATACGCAGTATTTT	TRBD1	TRBJ2-3	TRBV5-1	NA
CASSLLAGVDEQYF	TGTGCCAGCAGCCTCTTAGCGGGAGTGGACGAGCAGTACTTC	TRBD2	TRBJ2-7	TRBV27	many
CASSIRQGAGQPQHF	TGTGCCAGTAGTATTCGACAGGGGGCAGGTCAGCCCCAGCATTTT	TRBD1	TRBJ1-5	TRBV19	many
CASSSGTEKLFF	TGTGCCAGCAGCTCGGGCACAGAAAAACTGTTTTTT	NA	TRBJ1-4	TRBV7-9	many
CASSPNFRGIAEAFF	TGTGCCAGCAGTCCGAACTTTCGGGGTATCGCTGAAGCTTTCTTT	NA	TRBJ1-1	TRBV27	many
CASRPGTLVGYTF	TGTGCCAGCAGACCCGGGACGCTCGTAGGCTACACCTTC	NA	TRBJ1-2	TRBV28	few
CASSAYSQTGPYEQYF	TGTGCCAGCAGTGCATATTCACAGACGGGGCCCTACGAGCAGTACTTC	NA	TRBJ2-7	TRBV25-1	NA